This TCR beta chain originates from a study of OX40 agonist ivuxolimab in advanced cancers. The cohort excluded patients with autoimmune disease history or systemic immunosuppression. Assay: immunoSEQ multiplex PCR; the TCRdb copy retains only in-frame clones and omits some. This table holds about 46,000 clones, around 89% found once. Germline CDR1 reads SGHTA; CDR2 reads FQGNSA. V shed 5 bases and J shed 1 base, with 15 bases lying between them. The CDR3 runs to 15 residues. The chain has TRBV7-2 and TRBJ2-7, with D perhaps assigned TRBD1 or TRBD2 (5 bases each). Sequencing used CD4+ or CD8+ T cells sorted from blood, obtained in a trial of the OX40 agonist ivuxolimab. This receptor was taken from an adult with an advanced solid tumor such as melanoma, head and neck, liver or kidney cancer. The CDR3 loop is CASSLPGTGSYEQYF. The DNA for the CDR3 is TGTGCCAGCAGCCTCCCCGGGACGGGTTCCTACGAGCAGTACTTC.